The 13 T cell receptor beta chains below all came from one sample that was sequenced in a study of blood T cell repertoires in COVID-19. The protocol was immunoSEQ multiplex PCR, while the TCRdb copy is restricted to in-frame clones and leaves out a portion. Of about 170,000 clones in the sample, roughly four fifths were seen once. The sequencing input was peripheral blood. All receptors derive from a human donor with acute or convalescent COVID-19. The donor label of this sample is uncertain.

CDR3 bases: TGCGCCAGCAGCTTTACAACAGGGGGAGAAGCGGGTAGCTCCTATAATTCACCCCTCCACTTT. Its translation: CASSFTTGGEAGSSYNSPLHF. The genes are TRBV5-1 and TRBJ1-6; 8 nucleotides line up with TRBD1. There are 21 residues in the CDR3. Germline-derived CDR1 and CDR2 are SGHRS and YFSETQ. Losses at the gene ends were 2 bases for V and 0 bases for J; bases not matched to a gene: 16.

The CDR3, as DNA: TGTGCCACCAGTGATCCCGTACGAGGGTCGGGCACCGGGGAGCTGTTTTTT. Protein: CATSDPVRGSGTGELFF. The chain carries TRBV24-1 and TRBJ2-2; tentatively, D is TRBD2 (5 bases). Trimming shortened V by 3 bases and J by 4 bases, and 17 bases separated the two germline ends. The V gene's germline CDR1 is KGHDR and CDR2 SFDVKD. This CDR3 has 17 amino acids.

The genes are TRBV19 and TRBJ2-5; D not certain. This CDR3 is built from 14 residues. Trimming took 1 base from V and 1 from J, leaving 7 bases between them. The germline gives CDR1 LNHDA, CDR2 SQIVND (reference sequence). For the CDR3, the DNA is TGTGCCAGTAGTATAGGACACCTCCAAGAGACCCAGTACTTC. Protein: CASSIGHLQETQYF.

This chain links TRBV28 with TRBJ2-3; a possible D gene is TRBD1 (6 bases). CDR1 and CDR2 from the germline V gene are MDHEN and SYDVKM. V shed 5 bases and J shed 0 bases, with 12 bases lying between them. The CDR3 totals 15 residues. The CDR3 spells CASSPHRVSTDTQYF. The CDR3 bases are TGTGCCAGCAGTCCTCACAGGGTCAGCACAGATACGCAGTATTTT. The whole variable domain, remainder taken from reference TRBV28 and TRBJ2-3, is DVKVTQSSRYLVKRTGEKVFLECVQDMDHENMFWYRQDPGLGLRLIYFSYDVKMKEKGDIPEGYSVSREKKERFSLILESASTNQTSMYLCASSPHRVSTDTQYFGPGTRLTVL.

This chain connects TRBV29-1 to TRBJ2-7; TRBD2 aligns across 12 bases. Germline CDR1 is SQVTM and CDR2 is ANQGSEA. This CDR3 spans 15 amino acids. V lost 7 bases to trimming and J lost 0 bases; unmatched junction nucleotides: 7. CDR3 nucleotide sequence: TGCAGCGCGACTAGCGGGAGCAAGCCCTCCTACGAGCAGTACTTC. This encodes CSATSGSKPSYEQYF.

The rearrangement joins TRBV5-5 to TRBJ1-2, with D tentatively TRBD1 (5 bases). Per the germline V gene, CDR1 is SGHKS and CDR2 is YYEKEE (reference sequence). Between the trimmed V and J ends, which lost 4 bases and 4 bases, there was a span of 17 bases. The CDR3 runs to 15 residues. CDR3: CASSPRRGEGYGYTF. The CDR3 DNA follows: TGTGCCAGCAGCCCGCGAAGGGGTGAAGGCTATGGCTACACCTTC.

This clone was seen only once. V and J are TRBV6-6 and TRBJ1-1, with D tentatively TRBD1 (5 bases). Trimming stripped 0 bases from V and 1 base from J, with 9 bases between. The germline V gene encodes CDR1 MNHNY and CDR2 SVGAGI (reference sequence). The CDR3 is made up of 15 amino acids. The CDR3 loop reads CASSYSRTPNTEAFF. CDR3 bases: TGTGCCAGCAGTTACTCGAGGACACCGAACACTGAAGCTTTCTTT.

The chain joins TRBV6-5 to TRBJ1-4, with D tentatively TRBD1 (5 bases). Per the germline V gene, CDR1 is MNHEY and CDR2 is SVGAGI. The V end was cut by 7 bases, the J end by 7 bases, with 19 bases between. The CDR3 has 15 amino acids. CDR3: CASTHIAGPPEKLFF. The CDR3 DNA reads TGTGCCAGCACCCACATCGCGGGGCCGCCTGAAAAACTGTTTTTT.

The chain uses TRBV15 and TRBJ1-5; D is uncertain. This CDR3 spans 15 amino acids. V dropped 0 bases and J dropped 4 bases, with 10 bases sitting between them. Germline V gene data show CDR1 as LNHNV and CDR2 as YYDKDF (reference sequence). The CDR3 DNA follows: TGTGCCACCAGCAGAGATGTAACAGATAATCAGCCCCAGCATTTT. Its protein product is CATSRDVTDNQPQHF.

The V and J genes are TRBV29-1 and TRBJ2-1, with D uncertain. With 3 bases removed from V and 1 base from J, the gap between germline ends came to 16 bases. Germline V gives CDR1 SQVTM, CDR2 ANQGSEA. CDR3 length equals 16 residues. The chain's CDR3 is CSVDKASRRSYNEQFF. Written as DNA, the CDR3 is TGCAGCGTTGACAAGGCGTCCCGGCGGTCCTACAATGAGCAGTTCTTC.

The chain joins TRBV21-1 to TRBJ2-5; the D call of TRBD2 is as the table states it, not checked on the DNA. TRBV21-1 is shown as a pseudogene. The CDR3 is 15 amino acids. CDR3 residues: CASSPPLLAPETQYF. The CDR3, as DNA: TGTGCCAGCAGCCCCCCCCTTCTAGCCCCAGAGACCCAGTACTTC.

This clone has a handful of counts. The chain carries TRBV28 and TRBJ1-2, with 10 bases lining up with TRBD1. In germline, CDR1 is MDHEN, CDR2 SYDVKM. This CDR3 has 13 amino acids. Unmatched junction bases numbered 3, after V lost 6 bases and J lost 5 bases. CDR3 nucleotides: TGTGCCAGCAGCCGGGACAGGGGTTATGGCTACACCTTC. This gives the protein CASSRDRGYGYTF.

The J gene is TRBJ1-2, the V gene TRBV7-3; a weak D match, TRBD1 (5 bases). Between the trimmed V and J ends, which lost 8 bases and 5 bases, there was a span of 18 bases. The CDR3 has 14 amino acids. CDR1 and CDR2 from the germline V gene are SGHTA and FQGTGA. This chain's CDR3 is CASSPGESGYGYTF. CDR3 nucleotide sequence: TGTGCCAGCTCTCCGGGGGAGTCCGGATATGGCTACACCTTC.